The sequence of this T cell receptor beta chain was determined in a study of CD8 T cells in Susac syndrome. This CDR3 has 16 amino acids. Germline CDR1 and CDR2: SGHRS and YFSETQ. Trimming pared 5 bases from V and 1 base from J, leaving 13 bases between. The RNA input was about 0.5 to 1 ug, and it was reverse transcribed with random hexamers. The TCR beta CDR3 was amplified by immunoSEQ multiplex PCR across 54 Vbeta, 13 Jbeta. A single record per CDR3 protein comes from TCRdb applying MiXCR to the immunoSEQ multiplex PCR reads. Here the sample spans around 170,000 distinct CDR3 sequences, around 95% being singletons. CD8+ and CD4+ T cells from blood underwent TCR beta sequencing. Negative isolation was applied to CD8+ and CD4+ T cells, and FACS enrichment was applied to TEMRA cells.

This TCR came from a human donor with multiple sclerosis. The sample comprised CD8+ T cells from PBMCs. V and J are TRBV5-1 and TRBJ1-6; D is unresolved. In nucleotides, the CDR3 is TGCGCCAGCAGGCCGGGGATTAGATCCTATAATTCACCCCTCCACTTT. Translated, it gives CASRPGIRSYNSPLHF.